Included here is one T cell receptor beta chain sequence, with context. This clone was seen only once. It lacks a known antigen. There are no base qualities to consult, and no much larger clone falls within one base. V loses 3 bases at its end and J loses 6 bases; junction bases beyond the gene matches: 4. CDR1 and CDR2 are drawn from the germline V gene: SGHTA, FQGTGA. The CDR3 has 14 amino acids, counting the end cysteine and phenylalanine. The read is trimmed to its CDR3 DNA, 42 bases read in frame from base 1. This entry comes from a study of shared T cell receptors in the human thymus (dated by TCRdb to the early 2020s). Some background on the complete study: The study examined how self-reactive, shared T-cell receptor alpha chains are generated in the human thymus.

The library was made by the immunoSEQ multiplex PCR assay. This immuneACCESS table, as held by TCRdb, lists in-frame sequences with V and J called but not all clones. Of the missing ones, under half trace to an unresolved V gene in checked studies; the others have no known cause. The table for this sample lists 700,000 to 750,000 clones; roughly 85% of them were counted only once. Under 0.012% of the sample goes to the ten largest clones. These data also formed part of another study, on human thymus T cells. The other study reports the following: Donors were immunologically healthy infants undergoing open corrective cardiac surgery for congenital heart defects in Finland. Thymus tissue was obtained as surgical resects removed during corrective cardiac surgery. Biased V and J gene segment usage appeared to be present in both thymic and peripheral blood repertoires. According to the related research, thymic TCR repertoires were highly overlapping among unrelated individuals. The study used under 10 infant thymus samples plus four related peripheral blood samples to characterize TCR alpha and beta repertoires. The cohort included six male and two female infants, with donor ages spanning 7 to 244 days. Thymocytes were freed from the tissue by mechanical means and kept at -70 degrees C as pellets of about 9-33 million cells. A QIAsymphony instrument was used to extract genomic DNA from the frozen cell pellets. The immunoSEQ multiplex PCR assay was used to amplify the TCRB and TCRAD loci from a standardized quantity of quality-controlled genomic DNA. The amplicons spanned the V(D)J region and were long enough to cover the CDR3 and allow V and J genes to be identified. The commercial immunoSEQ service was used to sequence amplicons on an Illumina platform. Corrections for primer bias and sequencing errors followed previously described methods, while TCRAD and TCRB definitions were based on the IMGT database. immunoSEQ Analyzer 3.0 and VDJTools were used for repertoire analysis, which covered basic statistics, V/J segment usage, diversity estimates, rarefaction and pairwise overlap. Diversity was estimated using the Chao1, ChaoE, Efron-Thisted, Shannon and inverse Simpson indices, and was also estimated on datasets down-sampled to the size of the smallest sample. For repertoire overlap, CDR3 nucleotide sequence, V gene and J gene had to match strictly, and clustering was done by Jaccard-based multidimensional scaling. Thymus samples yielded on average around 800,000 unique TCRB clonotypes, compared with 65,000 to 100,000 from blood samples.

This TCR derives from a girl under three years old with a congenital heart defect. Donor details come from another sample of the same person, matched by shared clones. The sample comprised thymocytes. The sequence is built from TRBV7-3 and TRBJ2-3; TRBD1 fits 9 bases in the junction. The CDR3 protein is CASSLGQGGDTQYF. The nucleotide sequence reads as follows: TGTGCCAGCAGCTTGGGACAGGGTGGGGATACGCAGTATTTT. Reference TRBV7-3 and TRBJ2-3 proteins supply the regions before and after the CDR3; the full variable domain is: GAGVSQTPSNKVTEKGKYVELRCDPISGHTALYWYRQSLGQGPEFLIYFQGTGAADDSGLPNDRFFAVRPEGSVSTLKIQRTERGDSAVYLCASSLGQGGDTQYFGPGTRLTVL.